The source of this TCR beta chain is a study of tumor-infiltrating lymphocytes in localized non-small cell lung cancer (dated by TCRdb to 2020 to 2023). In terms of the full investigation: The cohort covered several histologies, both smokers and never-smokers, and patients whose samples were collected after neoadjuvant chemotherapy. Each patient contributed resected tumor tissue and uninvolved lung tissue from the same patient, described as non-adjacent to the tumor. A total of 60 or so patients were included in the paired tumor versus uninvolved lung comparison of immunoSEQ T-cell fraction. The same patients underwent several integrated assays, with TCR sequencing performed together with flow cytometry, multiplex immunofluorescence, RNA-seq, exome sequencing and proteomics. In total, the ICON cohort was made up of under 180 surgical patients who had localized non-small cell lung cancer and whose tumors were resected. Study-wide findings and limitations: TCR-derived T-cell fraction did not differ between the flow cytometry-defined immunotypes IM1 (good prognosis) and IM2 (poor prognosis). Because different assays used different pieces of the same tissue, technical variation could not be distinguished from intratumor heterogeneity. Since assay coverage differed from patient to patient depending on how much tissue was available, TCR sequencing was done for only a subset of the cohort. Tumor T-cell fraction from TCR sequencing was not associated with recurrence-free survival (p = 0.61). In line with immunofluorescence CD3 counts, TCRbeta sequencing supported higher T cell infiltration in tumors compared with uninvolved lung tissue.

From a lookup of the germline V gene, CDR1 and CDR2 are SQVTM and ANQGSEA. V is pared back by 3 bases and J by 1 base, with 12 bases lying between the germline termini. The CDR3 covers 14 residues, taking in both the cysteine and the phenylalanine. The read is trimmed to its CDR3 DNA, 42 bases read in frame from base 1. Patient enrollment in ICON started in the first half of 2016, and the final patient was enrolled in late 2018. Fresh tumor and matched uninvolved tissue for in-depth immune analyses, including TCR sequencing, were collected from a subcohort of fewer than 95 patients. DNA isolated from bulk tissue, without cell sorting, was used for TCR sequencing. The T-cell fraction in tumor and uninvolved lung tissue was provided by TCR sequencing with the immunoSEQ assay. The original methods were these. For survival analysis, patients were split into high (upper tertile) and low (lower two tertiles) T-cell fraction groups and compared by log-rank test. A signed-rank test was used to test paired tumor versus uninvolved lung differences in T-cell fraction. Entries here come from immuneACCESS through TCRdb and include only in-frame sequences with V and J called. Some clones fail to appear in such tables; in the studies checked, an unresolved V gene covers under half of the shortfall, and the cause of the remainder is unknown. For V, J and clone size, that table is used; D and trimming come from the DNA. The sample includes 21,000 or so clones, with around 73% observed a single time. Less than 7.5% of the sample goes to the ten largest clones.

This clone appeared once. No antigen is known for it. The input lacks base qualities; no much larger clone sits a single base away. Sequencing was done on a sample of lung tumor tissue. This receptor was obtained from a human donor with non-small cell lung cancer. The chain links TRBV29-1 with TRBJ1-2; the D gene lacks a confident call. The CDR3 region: CSVEGPSNNYGYTF. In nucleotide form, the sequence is TGCAGCGTTGAGGGCCCGTCGAATAACTATGGCTACACCTTC.